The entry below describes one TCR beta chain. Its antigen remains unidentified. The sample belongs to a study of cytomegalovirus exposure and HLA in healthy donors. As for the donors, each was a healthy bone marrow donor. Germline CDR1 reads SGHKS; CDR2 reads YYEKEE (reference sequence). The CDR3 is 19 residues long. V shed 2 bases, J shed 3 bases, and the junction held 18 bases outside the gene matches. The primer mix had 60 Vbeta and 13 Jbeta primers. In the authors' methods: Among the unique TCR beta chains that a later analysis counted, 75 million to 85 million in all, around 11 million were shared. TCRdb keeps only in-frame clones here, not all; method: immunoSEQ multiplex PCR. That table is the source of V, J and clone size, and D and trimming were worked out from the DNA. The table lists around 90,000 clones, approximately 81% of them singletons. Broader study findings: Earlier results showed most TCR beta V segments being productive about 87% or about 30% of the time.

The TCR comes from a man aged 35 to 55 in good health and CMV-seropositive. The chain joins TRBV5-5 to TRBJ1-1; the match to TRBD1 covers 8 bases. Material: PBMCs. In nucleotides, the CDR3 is TGTGCCAGCAGCTTCGGCGGACAGGGTCGGTCCGGGACGGACACTGAAGCTTTCTTT. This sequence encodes CASSFGGQGRSGTDTEAFF.